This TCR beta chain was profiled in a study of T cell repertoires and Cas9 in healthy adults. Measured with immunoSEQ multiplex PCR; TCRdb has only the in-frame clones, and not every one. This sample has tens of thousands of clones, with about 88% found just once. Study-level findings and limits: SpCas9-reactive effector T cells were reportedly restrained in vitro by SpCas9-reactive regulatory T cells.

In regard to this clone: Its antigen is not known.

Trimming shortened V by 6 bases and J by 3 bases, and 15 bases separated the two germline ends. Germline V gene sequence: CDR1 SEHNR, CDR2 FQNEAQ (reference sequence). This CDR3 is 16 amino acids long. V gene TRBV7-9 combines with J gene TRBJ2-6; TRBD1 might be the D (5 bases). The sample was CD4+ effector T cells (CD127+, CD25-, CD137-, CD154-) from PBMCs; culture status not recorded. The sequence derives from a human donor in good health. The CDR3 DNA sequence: TGTGCCAGCAGGCTAACCCAGGGTGGTGGGGCCAACGTCCTGACTTTC. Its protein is CASRLTQGGGANVLTF.